The 18 T cell receptor beta chains listed next were all sequenced from one sample in a study of OX40 agonist ivuxolimab in advanced cancers. Library preparation employed the immunoSEQ multiplex PCR assay. In TCRdb, the immuneACCESS table is reduced to in-frame sequences with V and J assigned. These tables do not hold every clone; where another copy was compared, an unresolved V gene accounts for under half, and the others remain unexplained. The table for this sample lists roughly 62,000 clones; around 86% of them were counted only once. The top ten clonotypes cover more than 2.5% of the sample. The sample consisted of CD4+ or CD8+ T cells sorted from blood, taken in a trial of the OX40 agonist ivuxolimab. The receptors derive from an adult with an advanced solid tumor such as melanoma, head and neck, liver or kidney cancer.

V gene TRBV30 combines with J gene TRBJ2-3; D uncertain. With 1 base removed from V and 0 bases from J, the gap between germline ends came to 5 bases. Germline V CDR1 and CDR2: GTSNPN, SVGIG (reference sequence). The CDR3 loop spans 13 amino acids. CDR3 in amino acids: CAWSGSSTDTQYF. CDR3 bases: TGTGCCTGGAGTGGGAGCAGCACAGATACGCAGTATTTT.

The chain combines TRBV4-2 with TRBJ2-7; D is ambiguous. This CDR3 contains 14 residues. The ends were cut back, 3 bases at V and 0 bases at J, with 9 bases in the middle. CDR1 and CDR2 (germline): LGHNA, YNFKEQ. CDR3 in amino acids: CASSQMTSSYEQYF. The CDR3 region has the DNA TGTGCCAGCAGCCAGATGACATCCTCCTACGAGCAGTACTTC.

This chain joins TRBV6-5 and TRBJ2-7; no firm D call. The germline V gene encodes CDR1 MNHEY and CDR2 SVGAGI. CDR3 length: 11 amino acids. V lost 2 bases to trimming and J lost 5 bases, with 4 bases between them. The CDR3 nucleotides read TGTGCCAGCAGTTACGGGGACGAGCAGTACTTC. It translates to CASSYGDEQYF.

The chain is built from TRBV29-1 and TRBJ1-3; D perhaps matches TRBD1 (6 bases). The germline V gene encodes CDR1 SQVTM and CDR2 ANQGSEA. The CDR3 has 13 amino acids. Trimming shortened V by 4 bases and J by 0 bases, and 7 bases separated the two germline ends. CDR3 DNA: TGCAGCGTTGGGACAGCCTCTGGAAACACCATATATTTT. This sequence encodes CSVGTASGNTIYF.

The chain employs TRBV10-3 and TRBJ2-1, with 8 bases identical to TRBD2. Germline V gene sequence: CDR1 ENHRY, CDR2 SYGVKD. V lost 7 bases and J lost 7; bases outside the gene matches: 6. This CDR3 contains 13 residues. DNA of the CDR3: TGTGCCATCACCCGCGGGGGGTTAAATGAGCAGTTCTTC. Amino acid sequence: CAITRGGLNEQFF.

CDR3 amino acids: CASSDGQLLSNEQFF. The CDR3 nucleotides read TGTGCCAGCAGTGATGGACAGCTCCTCTCCAATGAGCAGTTCTTC. The rearrangement joins TRBV28 to TRBJ2-1; maybe TRBD1 (6 bases). The V gene's germline CDR1 is MDHEN and CDR2 SYDVKM. Trimming removed 5 bases from V and 6 bases from J, with 17 bases in between. The CDR3 extends over 15 amino acids.

The rearrangement links TRBV5-1 to TRBJ1-3, with 9 bases aligning to TRBD1. CDR3 length: 15 amino acids. Germline V gene sequence: CDR1 SGHRS, CDR2 YFSETQ. Trimming at V came to 5 bases and at J to 1 base, leaving 4 bases not matched to a gene. The CDR3 DNA follows: TGCGCCAGCAGAACAGGGACAGGGTCTGGAAACACCATATATTTT. The encoded protein is CASRTGTGSGNTIYF.

The chain carries TRBV5-6 and TRBJ1-1; D call uncertain. Germline V gene data show CDR1 as SGHDT and CDR2 as YYEEEE. The CDR3 consists of 14 residues. Trimming cost V 6 bases and J 1 base, with 13 bases left between them. The chain's CDR3 is CASTRPISNTEAFF. The DNA of the CDR3 is TGTGCCAGCACCCGCCCAATCTCGAACACTGAAGCTTTCTTT.

The chain has TRBV19 and TRBJ2-7; the D is unclear. This CDR3 spans 14 amino acids. Trimming shortened V by 5 bases and J by 3 bases, and 14 bases separated the two germline ends. Germline V gene data show CDR1 as LNHDA and CDR2 as SQIVND (reference sequence). CDR3 nucleotide sequence: TGTGCCAGTAGTCTCAGTGCCCTCAACTACGAGCAGTACTTC. It is translated as CASSLSALNYEQYF. Full variable domain (rest looked up from reference TRBV19 and TRBJ2-7): DGGITQSPKYLFRKEGQNVTLSCEQNLNHDAMYWYRQDPGQGLRLIYYSQIVNDFQKGDIAEGYSVSREKKESFPLTVTSAQKNPTAFYLCASSLSALNYEQYFGPGTRLTVT.

The chain links TRBV30 to TRBJ2-1; no firm D call. CDR1 is GTSNPN, CDR2 SVGIG, per germline (reference sequence). The CDR3 is made up of 14 amino acids. V was cut by 3 bases and J by 0 bases, with 9 bases left in between. As DNA, the CDR3 is TGTGCCTGGAGGTACAGTAGCTCCTACAATGAGCAGTTCTTC. It translates to CAWRYSSSYNEQFF.

The V gene is TRBV4-3, the J gene TRBJ1-1; D unresolved. The CDR3 length is 15 residues. The V gene's germline CDR1 is LGHNA and CDR2 YSLEER. V was trimmed by 2 bases and J by 1 base, leaving 11 bases between them. DNA for the CDR3: TGCGCCAGCAGCCAACACGCAGGTTCGAACACTGAAGCTTTCTTT. Residues: CASSQHAGSNTEAFF.

V and J are TRBV5-3 and TRBJ2-2; D may match TRBD1 or TRBD2 (5 bases each). TRBV5-3 belongs to the ORF category, with a function that is uncertain. The CDR3 contains 20 residues. V lost 1 base to trimming and J lost 6 bases, with 28 bases between them. The CDR3 loop is CARSLSKLRDGAVEAGELFF. The DNA of the CDR3 is TGTGCCAGAAGCTTGTCCAAACTCCGGGACGGGGCTGTGGAGGCCGGGGAGCTGTTTTTT.

The V gene is TRBV18, the J gene TRBJ2-3; D ambiguous. CDR3 length equals 13 residues. V lost 6 bases and J 2 bases, leaving 9 bases between the germline ends. CDR1 and CDR2 from the germline V gene are KGHSH and LQKENI. This CDR3 reads CASSSGSTDTQYF. The CDR3 DNA is TGTGCCAGCTCCTCTGGATCCACAGATACGCAGTATTTT.

The gene calls are TRBV30 and TRBJ2-1, with no clear D. Germline loops: CDR1 GTSNPN, CDR2 SVGIG (reference sequence). V gave up 2 bases and J gave up 8 bases, with 7 bases separating them. This CDR3 spans 11 amino acids. CDR3 nucleotide sequence: TGTGCCTGGAGTCAGTACGATGAGCAGTTCTTC. This encodes CAWSQYDEQFF.

In its sample, this clone was seen a few times. The V call is TRBV7-2, the J call TRBJ1-4, with unresolved D. The CDR3 totals 13 residues. Germline CDR1 and CDR2: SGHTA and FQGNSA. V was cut by 5 bases and J by 0 bases, with 4 bases left in between. CDR3 nucleotides: TGTGCCAGCAGCCGAGCAACTAATGAAAAACTGTTTTTT. It translates to CASSRATNEKLFF.

The sample holds one count of this clone. The chain carries TRBV6-6 and TRBJ1-4; D call uncertain. The V gene's germline CDR1 is MNHNY and CDR2 SVGAGI (reference sequence). Trimming took off 7 bases at V and 8 bases at J, with 14 bases between the two ends. This CDR3 has 13 residues. DNA for the CDR3: TGTGCCAGCAACTCCGGGCTTCCCGAAAAACTGTTTTTT. Protein: CASNSGLPEKLFF.

V usage is TRBV19 and J usage is TRBJ1-5; the match to TRBD1 covers 10 bases. Unmatched junction bases numbered 0, after V lost 4 bases and J lost 0 bases. This CDR3 spans 15 amino acids. Germline V gene data show CDR1 as LNHDA and CDR2 as SQIVND (reference sequence). CDR3 sequence reads: CASSRTGGSNQPQHF. In DNA form, the CDR3 reads TGTGCCAGTAGTAGGACAGGGGGTAGCAATCAGCCCCAGCATTTT.

This chain links TRBV11-2 with TRBJ2-5, with TRBD2 as a possible D gene (6 bases). This CDR3 spans 14 amino acids. Trimming left V 5 bases short and J 10 bases short, with 20 bases between. Germline loops: CDR1 SGHAT, CDR2 FQNNGV. The CDR3: CASSPDSINGGQYF. The CDR3 nucleotides are TGTGCCAGCAGCCCGGACTCCATTAACGGGGGCCAGTACTTC.